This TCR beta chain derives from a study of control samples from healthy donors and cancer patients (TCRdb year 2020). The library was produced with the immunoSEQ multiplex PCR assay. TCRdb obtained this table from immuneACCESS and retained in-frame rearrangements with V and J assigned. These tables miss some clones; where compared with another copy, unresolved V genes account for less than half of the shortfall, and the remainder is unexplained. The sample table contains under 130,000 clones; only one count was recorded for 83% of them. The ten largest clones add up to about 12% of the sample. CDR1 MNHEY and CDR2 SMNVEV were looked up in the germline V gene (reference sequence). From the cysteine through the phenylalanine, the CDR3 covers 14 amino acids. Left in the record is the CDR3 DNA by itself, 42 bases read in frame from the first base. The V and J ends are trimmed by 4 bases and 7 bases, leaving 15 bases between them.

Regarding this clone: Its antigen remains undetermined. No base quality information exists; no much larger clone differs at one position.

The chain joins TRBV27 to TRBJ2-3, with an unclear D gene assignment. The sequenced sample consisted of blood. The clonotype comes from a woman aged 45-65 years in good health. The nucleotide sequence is TGTGCCAGCAGTTCCCTAGGGCAAGGAAATACGCAGTATTTT. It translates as CASSSLGQGNTQYF.